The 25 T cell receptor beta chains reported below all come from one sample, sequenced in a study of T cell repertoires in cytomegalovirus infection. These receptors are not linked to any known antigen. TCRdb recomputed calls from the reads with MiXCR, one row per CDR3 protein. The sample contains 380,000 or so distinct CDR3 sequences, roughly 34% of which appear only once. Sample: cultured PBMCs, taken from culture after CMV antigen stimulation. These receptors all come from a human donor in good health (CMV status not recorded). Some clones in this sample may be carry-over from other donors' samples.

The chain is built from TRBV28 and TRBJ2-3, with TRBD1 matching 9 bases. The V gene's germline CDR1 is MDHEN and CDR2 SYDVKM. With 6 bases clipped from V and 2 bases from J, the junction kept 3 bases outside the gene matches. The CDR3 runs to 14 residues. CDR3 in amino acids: CASSDRGYTDTQYF. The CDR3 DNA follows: TGTGCCAGCAGCGACAGGGGGTACACAGATACGCAGTATTTT.

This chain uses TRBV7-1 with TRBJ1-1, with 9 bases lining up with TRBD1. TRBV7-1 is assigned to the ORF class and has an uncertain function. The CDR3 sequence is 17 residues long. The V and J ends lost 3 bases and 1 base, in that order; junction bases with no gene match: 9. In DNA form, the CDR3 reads TGTGCCAGCAGCTCCAGCAGGTCGGGACAGGGGAACACTGAAGCTTTCTTT. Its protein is CASSSSRSGQGNTEAFF.

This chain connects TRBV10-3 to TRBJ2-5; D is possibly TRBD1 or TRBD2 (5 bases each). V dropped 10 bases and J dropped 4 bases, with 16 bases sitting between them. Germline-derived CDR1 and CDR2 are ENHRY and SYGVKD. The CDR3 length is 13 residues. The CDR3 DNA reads TGTGCCACCGGGCCCAGGGAGTCAGAGACCCAGTACTTC. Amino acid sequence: CATGPRESETQYF.

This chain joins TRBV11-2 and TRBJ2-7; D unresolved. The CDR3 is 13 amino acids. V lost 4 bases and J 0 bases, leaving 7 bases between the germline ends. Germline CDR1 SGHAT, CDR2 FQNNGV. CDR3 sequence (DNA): TGTGCCAGCAGCTCAACCGACTCCTACGAGCAGTACGTC. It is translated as CASSSTDSYEQYV.

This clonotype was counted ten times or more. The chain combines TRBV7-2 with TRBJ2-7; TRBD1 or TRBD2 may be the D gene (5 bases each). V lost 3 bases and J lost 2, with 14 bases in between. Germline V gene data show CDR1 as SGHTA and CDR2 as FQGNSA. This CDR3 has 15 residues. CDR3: CASSFASRGPYEQYF. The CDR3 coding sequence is TGTGCCAGCAGCTTTGCCTCACGGGGACCCTACGAGCAGTACTTC.

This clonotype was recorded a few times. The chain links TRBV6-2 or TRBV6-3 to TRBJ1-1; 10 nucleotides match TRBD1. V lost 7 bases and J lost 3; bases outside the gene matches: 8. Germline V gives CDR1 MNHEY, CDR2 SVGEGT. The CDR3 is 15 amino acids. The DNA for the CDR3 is TGTGCCAGCACCAGGGACAGGGGCGCATACACTGAAGCTTTCTTT. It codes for CASTRDRGAYTEAFF.

The CDR3 coding sequence is TGTGCCAGCAGTTATAGGACAGGAACGAACACTGAAGCTTTCTTT. Its protein product is CASSYRTGTNTEAFF. The V call is TRBV7-8, the J call TRBJ1-1, with 7 positions matching TRBD1. The CDR3 covers 15 residues. CDR1 is SGHVS and CDR2 is FQNEAQ in the germline V gene. V lost 6 bases to trimming and J lost 1 base; unmatched junction nucleotides: 8. Combining the CDR3 with reference TRBV7-8 and TRBJ1-1 gives the whole variable domain GAGVSQSPRYKVAKRGQDVALRCDPISGHVSLFWYQQALGQGPEFLTYFQNEAQLDKSGLPSDRFFAERPEGSVSTLKIQRTQQEDSAVYLCASSYRTGTNTEAFFGQGTRLTVV.

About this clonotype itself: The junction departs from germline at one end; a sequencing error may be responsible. The CDR3 sequence: CASSLAVGGSSSRVF. For the CDR3, the DNA is TGCGCCAGCAGCCTGGCTGTAGGTGGGAGTAGCAGTCGGGTCTTC. This chain connects TRBV4-3 to TRBJ2-1; D is possibly TRBD2 (5 bases). There are 15 residues in the CDR3. Looked up from germline, CDR1 is LGHNA and CDR2 is YSLEER.

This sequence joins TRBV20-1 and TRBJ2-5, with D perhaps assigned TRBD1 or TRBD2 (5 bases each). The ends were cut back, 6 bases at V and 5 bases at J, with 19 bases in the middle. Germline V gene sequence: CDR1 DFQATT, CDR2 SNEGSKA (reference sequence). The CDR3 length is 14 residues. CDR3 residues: CSAPGTLRRETQYF. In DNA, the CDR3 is TGCAGTGCCCCCGGGACCCTGCGGAGGGAGACCCAGTACTTC.

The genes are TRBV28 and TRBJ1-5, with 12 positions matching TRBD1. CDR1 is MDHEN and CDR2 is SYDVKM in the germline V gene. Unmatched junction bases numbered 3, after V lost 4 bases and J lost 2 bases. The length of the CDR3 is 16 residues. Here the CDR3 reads CASSSGQGAGNQPQHF. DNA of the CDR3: TGTGCCAGCAGTTCGGGACAGGGGGCTGGCAATCAGCCCCAGCATTTT.

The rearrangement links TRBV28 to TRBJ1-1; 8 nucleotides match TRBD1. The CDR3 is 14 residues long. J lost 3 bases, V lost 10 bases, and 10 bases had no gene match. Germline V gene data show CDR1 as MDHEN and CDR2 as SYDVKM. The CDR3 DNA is TGTGCCACAACCGACAGGGGAGGGTACACTGAAGCTTTCTTT. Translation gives CATTDRGGYTEAFF.

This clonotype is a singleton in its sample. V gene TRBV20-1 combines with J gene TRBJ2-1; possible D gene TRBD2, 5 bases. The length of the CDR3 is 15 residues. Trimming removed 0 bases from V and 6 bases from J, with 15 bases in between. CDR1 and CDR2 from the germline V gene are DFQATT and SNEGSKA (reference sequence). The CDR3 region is CSAREWVGVSNEQFF. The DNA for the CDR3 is TGCAGTGCTAGAGAGTGGGTGGGAGTAAGCAATGAGCAGTTCTTC.

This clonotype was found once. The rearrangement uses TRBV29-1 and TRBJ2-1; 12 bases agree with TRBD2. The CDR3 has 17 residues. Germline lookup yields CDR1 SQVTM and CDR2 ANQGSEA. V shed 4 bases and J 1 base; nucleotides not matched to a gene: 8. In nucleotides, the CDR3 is TGCAGCGTTGTAGGTCTAGCGGGAGGGACGTCCTACAATGAGCAGTTCTTC. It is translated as CSVVGLAGGTSYNEQFF.

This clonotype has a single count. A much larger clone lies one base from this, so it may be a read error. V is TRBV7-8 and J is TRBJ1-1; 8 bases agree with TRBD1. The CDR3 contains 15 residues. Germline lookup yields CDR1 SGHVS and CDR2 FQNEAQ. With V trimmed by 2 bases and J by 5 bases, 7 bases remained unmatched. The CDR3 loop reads CASSLHGQGGTEAFF. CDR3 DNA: TGTGCCAGCAGCTTACACGGACAGGGCGGGACTGAAGCTTTCTTT.

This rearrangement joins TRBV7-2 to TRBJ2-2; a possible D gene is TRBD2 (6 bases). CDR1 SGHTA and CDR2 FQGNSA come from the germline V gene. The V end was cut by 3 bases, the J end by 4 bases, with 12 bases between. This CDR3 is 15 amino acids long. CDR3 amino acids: CASSFQGLGTGELFF. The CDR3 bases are TGTGCCAGCAGCTTTCAGGGACTTGGCACCGGGGAGCTGTTTTTT.

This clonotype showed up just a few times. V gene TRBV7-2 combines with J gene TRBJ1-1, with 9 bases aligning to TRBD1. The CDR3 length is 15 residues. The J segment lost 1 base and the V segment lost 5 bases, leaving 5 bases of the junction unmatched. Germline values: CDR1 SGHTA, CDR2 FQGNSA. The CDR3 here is CASSLWTGENTEAFF. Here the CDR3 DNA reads TGTGCCAGCAGCCTTTGGACAGGGGAGAACACTGAAGCTTTCTTT.

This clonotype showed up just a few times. Here the CDR3 DNA reads TGTGCCAGCAGAGACAGCCCTGGCTCTGGAAACACCATATATTTT. Its translation: CASRDSPGSGNTIYF. This chain joins TRBV12-3 or TRBV12-4 and TRBJ1-3; tentatively, D is TRBD1 (5 bases). The V and J ends lost 6 bases and 0 bases respectively, with 12 bases between them. The length of the CDR3 is 15 residues.

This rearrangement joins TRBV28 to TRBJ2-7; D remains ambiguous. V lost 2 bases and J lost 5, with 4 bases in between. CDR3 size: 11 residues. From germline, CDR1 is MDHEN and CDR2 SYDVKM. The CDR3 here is CASSLGHEQYV. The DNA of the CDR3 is TGTGCCAGCAGTTTAGGACACGAGCAGTACGTC.

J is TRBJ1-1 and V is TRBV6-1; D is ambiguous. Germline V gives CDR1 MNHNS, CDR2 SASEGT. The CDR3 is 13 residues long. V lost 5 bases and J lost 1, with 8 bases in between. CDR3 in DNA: TGTGCCAGCAGTCGCCTGAGGAACACTGAAGCTTTCTTT. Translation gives CASSRLRNTEAFF.

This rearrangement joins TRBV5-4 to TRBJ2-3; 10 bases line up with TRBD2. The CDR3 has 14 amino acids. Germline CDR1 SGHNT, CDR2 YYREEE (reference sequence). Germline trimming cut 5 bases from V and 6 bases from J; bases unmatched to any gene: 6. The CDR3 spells CASRSSGSADTQYF. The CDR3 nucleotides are TGTGCCAGCAGATCTAGCGGGAGTGCCGATACGCAGTATTTT.

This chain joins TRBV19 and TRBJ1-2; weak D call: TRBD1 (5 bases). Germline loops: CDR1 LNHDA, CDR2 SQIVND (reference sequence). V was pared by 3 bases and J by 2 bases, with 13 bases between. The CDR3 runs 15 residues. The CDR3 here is CASSIPGRSNYGYTF. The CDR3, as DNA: TGTGCCAGTAGTATCCCGGGACGGTCGAACTATGGCTACACCTTC.

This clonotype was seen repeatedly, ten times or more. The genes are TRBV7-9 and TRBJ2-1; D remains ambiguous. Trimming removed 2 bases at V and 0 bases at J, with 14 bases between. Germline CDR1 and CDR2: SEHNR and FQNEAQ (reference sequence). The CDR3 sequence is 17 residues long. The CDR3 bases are TGTGCCAGCAGCTTACCCCGTGACGGTAGCTCCTACAATGAGCAGTTCTTC. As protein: CASSLPRDGSSYNEQFF.

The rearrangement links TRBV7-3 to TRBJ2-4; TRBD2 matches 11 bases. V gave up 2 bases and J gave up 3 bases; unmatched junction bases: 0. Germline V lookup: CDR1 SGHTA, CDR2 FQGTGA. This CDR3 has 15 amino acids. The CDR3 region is CASSLGTSGKNIQYF. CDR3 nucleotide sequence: TGTGCCAGCAGCTTAGGGACTAGCGGCAAAAACATTCAGTACTTC.

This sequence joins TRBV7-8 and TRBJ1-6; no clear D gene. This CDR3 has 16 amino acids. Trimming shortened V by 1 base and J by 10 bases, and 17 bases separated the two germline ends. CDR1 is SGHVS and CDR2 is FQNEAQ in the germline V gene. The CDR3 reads CASSLVIGLGGSPLHF. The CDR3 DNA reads TGTGCCAGCAGCTTAGTCATAGGGCTTGGCGGGTCACCCCTCCACTTT. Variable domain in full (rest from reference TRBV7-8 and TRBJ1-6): GAGVSQSPRYKVAKRGQDVALRCDPISGHVSLFWYQQALGQGPEFLTYFQNEAQLDKSGLPSDRFFAERPEGSVSTLKIQRTQQEDSAVYLCASSLVIGLGGSPLHFGNGTRLTVT.

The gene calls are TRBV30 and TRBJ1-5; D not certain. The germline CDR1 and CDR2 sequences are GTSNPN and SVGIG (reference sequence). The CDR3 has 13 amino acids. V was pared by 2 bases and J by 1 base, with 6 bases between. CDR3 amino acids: CAWSRESNQPQHF. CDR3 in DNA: TGTGCCTGGAGTAGGGAGAGCAATCAGCCCCAGCATTTT.